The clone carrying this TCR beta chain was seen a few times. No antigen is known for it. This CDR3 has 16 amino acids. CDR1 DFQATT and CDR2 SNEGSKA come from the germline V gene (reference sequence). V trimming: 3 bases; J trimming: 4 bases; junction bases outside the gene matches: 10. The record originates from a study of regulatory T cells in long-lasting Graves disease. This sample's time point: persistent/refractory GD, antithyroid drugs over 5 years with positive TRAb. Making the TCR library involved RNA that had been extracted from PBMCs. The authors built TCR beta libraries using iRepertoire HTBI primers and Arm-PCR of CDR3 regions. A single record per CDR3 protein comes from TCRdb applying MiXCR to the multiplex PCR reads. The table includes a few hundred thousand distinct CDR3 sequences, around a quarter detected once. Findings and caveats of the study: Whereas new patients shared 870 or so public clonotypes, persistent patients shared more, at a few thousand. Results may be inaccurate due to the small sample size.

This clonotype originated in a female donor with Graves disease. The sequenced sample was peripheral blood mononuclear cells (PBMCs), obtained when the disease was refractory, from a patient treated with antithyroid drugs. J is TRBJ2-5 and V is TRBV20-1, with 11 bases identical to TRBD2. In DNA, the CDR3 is TGCAGTGCTAGGAATCCGACTAGCGGGACGCGAGAGACCCAGTACTTC. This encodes CSARNPTSGTRETQYF.